These T cell receptor beta chains were read from a single sample in a study of early T cells in non-severe SARS-CoV-2 infection. TCRdb itself ran the 5' RACE reads through MiXCR, one entry per CDR3 protein. This sample has some 66,000 distinct CDR3 sequences, with around 12% found just once. Sequencing was done on a sample of whole blood. The source of these receptors is an adult who was a healthcare worker with PCR-confirmed SARS-CoV-2 infection or an uninfected control (not recorded which). Both conserved end residues are part of each CDR3. A D gene is named only where the DNA matches it firmly. Some rows have no size entry. The others give once, few or many, or a class for an expanded clone.

J,size,D,V,DNA,CDR3
TRBJ2-7,large,-,TRBV7-9,TGTGCCAGCAGCTTAGTTGGCCCAGAGCAGTACTTC,CASSLVGPEQYF
TRBJ2-7,-,-,TRBV6-2/TRBV6-3,TGTGCCAGCAGTAGAACCTACGAGCAGTACTTC,CASSRTYEQYF
TRBJ2-7,-,TRBD1,TRBV28,TGTGCCAGCAGACAACCGGGACAGATATACGAGCAGTACTTC,CASRQPGQIYEQYF
TRBJ1-1,-,TRBD1,TRBV27,TGTGCCAGCAGGGGACAGGGGAGTGAAGCTTTCTTT,CASRGQGSEAFF
TRBJ1-1,few,TRBD1,TRBV29-1,TGCGGCGGTGGGACAGGGGGATCCACTGAAGCTTTCTTT,CGGGTGGSTEAFF
TRBJ1-5,many,-,TRBV5-4,TGTGCCAGCAGCTACGGGGTGGGTCAGCCCCAGCATTTT,CASSYGVGQPQHF
TRBJ1-1,-,-,TRBV4-1,TGCGCCAGCAGCCAAGGTCCGGTGAACACTGAAGCTTTCTTT,CASSQGPVNTEAFF
TRBJ1-2,many,-,TRBV2,TGTGCCAGCGATGGAGGCTATGGCTACACCTTC,CASDGGYGYTF
TRBJ2-2,-,TRBD1,TRBV10-3,TGTGCCATCAACCGAGGACAGGCCGCGAACACCGGGGAGCTGTTTTTT,CAINRGQAANTGELFF
TRBJ2-5,few,-,TRBV7-2,TGTGCCAGCAGCTTAAGTTGGCAAGGAGAGACCCAGTACTTC,CASSLSWQGETQYF
TRBJ2-7,-,TRBD2,TRBV20-1,TGCAGTGCTAGTCAGGGACTAGCGGGGGGTGCCTACGAGCAGTACTTC,CSASQGLAGGAYEQYF